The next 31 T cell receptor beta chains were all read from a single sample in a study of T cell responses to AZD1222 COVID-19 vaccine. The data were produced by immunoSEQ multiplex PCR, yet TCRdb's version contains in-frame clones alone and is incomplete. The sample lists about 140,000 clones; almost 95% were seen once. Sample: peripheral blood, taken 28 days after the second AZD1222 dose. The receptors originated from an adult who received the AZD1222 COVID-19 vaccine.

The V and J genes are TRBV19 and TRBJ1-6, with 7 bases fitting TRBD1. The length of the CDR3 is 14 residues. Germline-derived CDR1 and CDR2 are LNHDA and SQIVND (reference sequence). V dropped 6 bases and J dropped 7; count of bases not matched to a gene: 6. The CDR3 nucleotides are TGTGCCAGTAGGACAGGGTGGGAGAATTCACCCCTCCACTTT. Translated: CASRTGWENSPLHF.

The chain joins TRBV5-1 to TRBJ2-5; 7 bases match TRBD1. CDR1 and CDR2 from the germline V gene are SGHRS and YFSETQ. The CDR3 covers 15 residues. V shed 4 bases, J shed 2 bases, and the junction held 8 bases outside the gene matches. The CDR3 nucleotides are TGCGCCAGCAGCCCCGGACAGGCCCGACAAGAGACCCAGTACTTC. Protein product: CASSPGQARQETQYF.

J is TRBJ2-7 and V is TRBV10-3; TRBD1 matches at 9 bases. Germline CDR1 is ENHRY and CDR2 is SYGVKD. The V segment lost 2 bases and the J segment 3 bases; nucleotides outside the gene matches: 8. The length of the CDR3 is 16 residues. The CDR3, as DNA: TGTGCCATCAGTGAGCCTGGGACAGGGAACGGCTACGAGCAGTACTTC. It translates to CAISEPGTGNGYEQYF.

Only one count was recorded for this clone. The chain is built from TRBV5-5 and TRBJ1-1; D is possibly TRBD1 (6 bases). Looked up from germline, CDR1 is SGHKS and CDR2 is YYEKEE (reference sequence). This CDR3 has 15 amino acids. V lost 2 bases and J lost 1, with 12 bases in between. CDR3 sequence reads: CASSFGGNWNTEAFF. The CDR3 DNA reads TGTGCCAGCAGCTTTGGGGGCAACTGGAACACTGAAGCTTTCTTT. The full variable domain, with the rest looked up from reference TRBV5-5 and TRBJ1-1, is DAGVTQSPTHLIKTRGQQVTLRCSPISGHKSVSWYQQVLGQGPQFIFQYYEKEERGRGNFPDRFSARQFPNYSSELNVNALLLGDSALYLCASSFGGNWNTEAFFGQGTRLTVV.

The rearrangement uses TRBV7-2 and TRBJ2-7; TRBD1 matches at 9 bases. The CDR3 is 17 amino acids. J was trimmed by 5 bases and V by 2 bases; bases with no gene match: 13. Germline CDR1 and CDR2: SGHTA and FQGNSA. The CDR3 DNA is TGTGCCAGCAGCTTATTTTTCGCCGGGACAGGGAGCGACGAGCAGTACTTC. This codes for CASSLFFAGTGSDEQYF. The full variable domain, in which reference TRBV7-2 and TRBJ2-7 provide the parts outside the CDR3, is GAGVSQSPSNKVTEKGKDVELRCDPISGHTALYWYRQSLGQGLEFLIYFQGNSAPDKSGLPSDRFSAERTGGSVSTLTIQRTQQEDSAVYLCASSLFFAGTGSDEQYFGPGTRLTVT.

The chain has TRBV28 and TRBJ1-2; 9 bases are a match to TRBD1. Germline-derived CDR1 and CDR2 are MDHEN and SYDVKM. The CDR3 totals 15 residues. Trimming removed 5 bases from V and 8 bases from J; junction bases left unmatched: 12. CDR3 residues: CASSKPGQGPWGYTF. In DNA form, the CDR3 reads TGTGCCAGCAGTAAACCTGGACAGGGGCCCTGGGGCTACACCTTC.

The CDR3 sequence is CASRGEWGAYEQYF. Written as DNA, the CDR3 is TGCGCCAGCAGAGGGGAGTGGGGCGCCTACGAGCAGTACTTC. The chain couples TRBV5-1 to TRBJ2-7; either TRBD1 or TRBD2 may fit D (5 bases each). The V end lost 5 bases, the J end lost 2 bases, and 14 bases lay between the germline ends. Germline V gene data show CDR1 as SGHRS and CDR2 as YFSETQ. The CDR3 spans 14 residues.

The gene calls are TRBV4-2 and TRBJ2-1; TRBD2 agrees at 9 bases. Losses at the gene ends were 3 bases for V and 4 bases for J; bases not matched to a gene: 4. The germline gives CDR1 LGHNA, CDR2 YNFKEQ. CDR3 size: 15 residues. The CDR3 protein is CASSQSSGVYNEQFF. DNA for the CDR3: TGTGCCAGCAGCCAGTCTAGCGGGGTTTACAATGAGCAGTTCTTC.

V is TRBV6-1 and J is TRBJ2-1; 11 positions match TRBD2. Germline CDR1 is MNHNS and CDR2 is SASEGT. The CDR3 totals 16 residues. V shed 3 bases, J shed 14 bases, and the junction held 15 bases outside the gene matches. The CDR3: CASSDSGTSGRGRKFF. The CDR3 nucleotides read TGTGCCAGCAGTGATAGTGGGACTAGCGGCCGGGGGCGGAAGTTCTTC.

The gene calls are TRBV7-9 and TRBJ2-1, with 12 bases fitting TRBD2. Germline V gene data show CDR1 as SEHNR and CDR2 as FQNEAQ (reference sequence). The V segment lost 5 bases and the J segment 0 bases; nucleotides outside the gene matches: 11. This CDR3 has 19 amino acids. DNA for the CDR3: TGTGCCAGCAGCACAACTACTAGCGGGAGGTCTACCTCCTACAATGAGCAGTTCTTC. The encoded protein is CASSTTTSGRSTSYNEQFF.

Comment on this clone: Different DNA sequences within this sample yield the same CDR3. In DNA, the CDR3 is TGCGCCAGCTCGCCCGACACTTTGAACACTGAAGCTTTCTTT. This translates into CASSPDTLNTEAFF. The gene calls are TRBV5-1 and TRBJ1-1; no clear D. Per the germline V gene, CDR1 is SGHRS and CDR2 is YFSETQ. CDR3 length equals 14 residues. Trimming took off 7 bases at V and 0 bases at J, with 13 bases between the two ends.

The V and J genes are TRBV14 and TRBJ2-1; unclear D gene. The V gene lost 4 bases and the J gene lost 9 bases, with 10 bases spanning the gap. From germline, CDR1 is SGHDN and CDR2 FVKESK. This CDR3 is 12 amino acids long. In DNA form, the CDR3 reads TGTGCCAGCAGCCTAGGGTGGTCTGAGCAGTTCTTC. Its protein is CASSLGWSEQFF.

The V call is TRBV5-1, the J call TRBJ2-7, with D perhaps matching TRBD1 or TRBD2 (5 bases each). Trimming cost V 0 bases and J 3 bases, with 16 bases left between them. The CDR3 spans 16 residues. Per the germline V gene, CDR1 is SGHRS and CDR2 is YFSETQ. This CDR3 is CASSLAGANSIYEQYF. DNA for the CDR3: TGCGCCAGCAGCTTGGCCGGGGCCAACTCTATCTACGAGCAGTACTTC.

This CDR3 is CASSPNGGVTGEQFF. The DNA of the CDR3 is TGTGCCAGCAGCCCGAACGGGGGGGTTACGGGTGAGCAGTTCTTC. This rearrangement joins TRBV7-2 to TRBJ2-1, with 8 bases fitting TRBD2. Unmatched junction bases numbered 12, after V lost 5 bases and J lost 9 bases. Per the germline V gene, CDR1 is SGHTA and CDR2 is FQGNSA. This CDR3 is 15 amino acids long.

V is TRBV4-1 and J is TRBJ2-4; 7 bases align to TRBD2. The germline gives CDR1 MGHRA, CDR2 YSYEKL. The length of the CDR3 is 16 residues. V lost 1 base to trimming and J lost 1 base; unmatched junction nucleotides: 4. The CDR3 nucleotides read TGCGCCAGCAGCCAAGGGGCCGGGGGGGCCAAAAACATTCAGTACTTC. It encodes CASSQGAGGAKNIQYF.

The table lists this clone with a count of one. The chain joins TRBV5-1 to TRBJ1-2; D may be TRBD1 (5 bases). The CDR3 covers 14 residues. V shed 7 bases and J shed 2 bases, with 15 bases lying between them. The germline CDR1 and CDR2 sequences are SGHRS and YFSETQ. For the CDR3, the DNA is TGCGCCAGCGCAGCCGGGGCCACCAACTATGGCTACACCTTC. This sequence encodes CASAAGATNYGYTF.

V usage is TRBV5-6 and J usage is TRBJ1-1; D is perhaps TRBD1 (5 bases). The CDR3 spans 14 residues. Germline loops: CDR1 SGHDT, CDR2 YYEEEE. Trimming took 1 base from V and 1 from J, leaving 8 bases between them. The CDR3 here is CASSLRQGNTEAFF. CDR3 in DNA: TGTGCCAGCAGCTTGAGGCAGGGGAACACTGAAGCTTTCTTT.

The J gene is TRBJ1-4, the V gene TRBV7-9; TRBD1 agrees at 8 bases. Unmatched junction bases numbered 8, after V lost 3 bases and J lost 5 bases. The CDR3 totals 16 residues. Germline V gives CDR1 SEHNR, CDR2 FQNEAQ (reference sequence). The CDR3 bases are TGTGCCAGCAGCTTCGGATCGACAGGGGCCAATGAAAAACTGTTTTTT. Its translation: CASSFGSTGANEKLFF.

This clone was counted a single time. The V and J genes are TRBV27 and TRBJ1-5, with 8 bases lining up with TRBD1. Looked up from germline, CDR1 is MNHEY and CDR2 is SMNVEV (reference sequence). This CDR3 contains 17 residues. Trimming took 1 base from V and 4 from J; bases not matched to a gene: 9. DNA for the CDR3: TGTGCCAGCAGTTTATTCGCGGGCAGGGGGCGTAATCAGCCCCAGCATTTT. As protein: CASSLFAGRGRNQPQHF.

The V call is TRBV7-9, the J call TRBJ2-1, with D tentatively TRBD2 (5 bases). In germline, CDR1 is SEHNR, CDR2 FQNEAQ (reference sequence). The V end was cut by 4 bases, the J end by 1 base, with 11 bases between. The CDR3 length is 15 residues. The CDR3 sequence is CASSSEGSSYNEQFF. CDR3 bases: TGTGCCAGCAGCTCCGAGGGTTCATCCTACAATGAGCAGTTCTTC.

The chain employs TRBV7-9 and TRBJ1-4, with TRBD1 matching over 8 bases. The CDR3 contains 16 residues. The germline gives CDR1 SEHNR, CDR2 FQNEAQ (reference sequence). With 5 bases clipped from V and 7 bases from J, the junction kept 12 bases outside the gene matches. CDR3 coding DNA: TGTGCCAGCAGCCCCCGGGATATACAGGGGGTTGAAAAACTGTTTTTT. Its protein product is CASSPRDIQGVEKLFF.

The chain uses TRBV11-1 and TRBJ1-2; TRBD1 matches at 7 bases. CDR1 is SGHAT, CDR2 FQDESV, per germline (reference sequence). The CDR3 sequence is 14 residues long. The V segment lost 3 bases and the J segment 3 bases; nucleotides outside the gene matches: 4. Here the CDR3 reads CASSFTGADYGYTF. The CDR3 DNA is TGTGCCAGCAGCTTTACAGGGGCGGACTATGGCTACACCTTC.

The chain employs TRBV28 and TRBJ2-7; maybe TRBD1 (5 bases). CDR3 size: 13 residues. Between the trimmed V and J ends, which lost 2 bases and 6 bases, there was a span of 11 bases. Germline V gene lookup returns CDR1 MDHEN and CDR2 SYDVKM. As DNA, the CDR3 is TGTGCCAGCAGTTTAGGCAGGGCGAGCGAGCAGTACTTC. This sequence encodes CASSLGRASEQYF.

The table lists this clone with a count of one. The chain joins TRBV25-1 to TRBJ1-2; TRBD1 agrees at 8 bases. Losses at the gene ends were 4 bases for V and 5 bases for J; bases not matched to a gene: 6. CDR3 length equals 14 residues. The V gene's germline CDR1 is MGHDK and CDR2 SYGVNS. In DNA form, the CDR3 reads TGTGCCAGCAGTGGCCAGGGGGCAGGGTATGGCTACACCTTC. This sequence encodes CASSGQGAGYGYTF.

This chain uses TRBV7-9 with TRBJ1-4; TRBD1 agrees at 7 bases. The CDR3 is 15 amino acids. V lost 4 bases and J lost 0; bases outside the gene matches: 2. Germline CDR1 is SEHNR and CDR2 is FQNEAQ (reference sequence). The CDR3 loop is CASSSGTATNEKLFF. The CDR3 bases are TGTGCCAGCAGCTCTGGGACAGCAACTAATGAAAAACTGTTTTTT.

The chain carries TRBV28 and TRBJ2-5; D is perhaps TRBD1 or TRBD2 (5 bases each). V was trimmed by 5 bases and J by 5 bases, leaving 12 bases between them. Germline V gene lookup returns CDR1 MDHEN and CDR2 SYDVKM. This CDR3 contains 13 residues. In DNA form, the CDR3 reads TGTGCCAGCAGTGAGGAAGAGGGGGAGACCCAGTACTTC. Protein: CASSEEEGETQYF.

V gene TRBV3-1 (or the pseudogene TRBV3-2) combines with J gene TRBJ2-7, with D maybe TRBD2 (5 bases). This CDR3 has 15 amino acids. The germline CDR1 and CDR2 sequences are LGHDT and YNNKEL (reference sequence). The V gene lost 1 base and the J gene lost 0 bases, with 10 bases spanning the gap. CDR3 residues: CASSQATGSSYEQYF. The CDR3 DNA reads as TGTGCCAGCAGCCAAGCTACGGGAAGCTCCTACGAGCAGTACTTC.

CDR3 region: CASSSGLSPLHF. CDR3 coding DNA: TGTGCCAGCAGTTCGGGACTCTCACCCCTCCACTTT. This rearrangement joins TRBV28 to TRBJ1-6; a possible D gene is TRBD1 (5 bases). Between the trimmed V and J ends, which lost 4 bases and 10 bases, there was a span of 8 bases. The CDR3 runs to 12 residues. In germline, CDR1 is MDHEN, CDR2 SYDVKM.

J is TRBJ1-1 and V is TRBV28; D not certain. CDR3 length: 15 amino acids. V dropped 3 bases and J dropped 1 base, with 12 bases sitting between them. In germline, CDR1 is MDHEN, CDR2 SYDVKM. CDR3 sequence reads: CASSLTSGRNTEAFF. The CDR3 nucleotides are TGTGCCAGCAGTTTGACTTCCGGCAGGAACACTGAAGCTTTCTTT.

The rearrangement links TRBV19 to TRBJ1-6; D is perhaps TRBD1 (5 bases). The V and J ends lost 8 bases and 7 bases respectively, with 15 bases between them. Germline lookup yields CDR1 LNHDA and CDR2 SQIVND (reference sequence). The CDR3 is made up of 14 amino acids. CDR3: CASRRGGSNSPLHF. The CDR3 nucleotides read TGTGCCAGTCGACGGGGGGGTAGCAATTCACCCCTCCACTTT.

The DNA for the CDR3 is TGTGCCAGCAGCTTAGGGCGTTTCCCCGGAAACACCATATATTTT. Amino acid sequence: CASSLGRFPGNTIYF. The chain has TRBV7-8 and TRBJ1-3; no clear D gene. The V and J ends lost 1 base and 4 bases respectively, with 11 bases between them. Germline CDR1 is SGHVS and CDR2 is FQNEAQ. The CDR3 contains 15 residues.